This TCR beta chain was sequenced during a study of blood T cells in healthy people across ages. CDR3 size: 15 residues. Germline V gene lookup returns CDR1 MNHNS and CDR2 SASEGT. V gave up 7 bases and J gave up 0 bases; unmatched junction bases: 9. It was with a sample-barcoded 5' primer and a J-beta primer mix that a second PCR of about 6 to 12 cycles was run. One entry per CDR3 protein results from TCRdb running MiXCR on the 5' RACE reads. The profile covers roughly 2 million distinct CDR3 sequences, with roughly 52% appearing a single time and approximately 2% taken by the ten largest. The chain has TRBV6-1 and TRBJ2-7; 7 bases fit TRBD1. This receptor was obtained from a woman aged 40 to 49 in good health. Sequenced sample: blood. For the CDR3, the DNA is TGTGCCAGCAACGAACAGGGGATAAGCTCCTACGAGCAGTACTTC. Protein: CASNEQGISSYEQYF.